This TCR beta chain was sequenced in a study of beta chain features in type 1 diabetes. General study points: Shorter TCRB CDR3s, moderately but significantly so, were found in Type 1 diabetes patients in all four CD4+ subsets.

Trimming removed 0 bases at V and 0 bases at J, with 9 bases between. Germline lookup yields CDR1 SGHTA and CDR2 FQGNSA. The CDR3 extends over 16 amino acids. As every portion of the isolated RNA was reverse transcribed, the sequencing read expressed TCRB transcripts. The data were produced by immunoSEQ multiplex PCR, yet TCRdb's version contains in-frame clones alone and is incomplete. The repertoire holds some 700,000 clones, with 10% to 15% as singletons. This clone was seen a handful of times. Its antigen is as yet unknown. The chain joins TRBV7-2 to TRBJ1-3; D remains ambiguous. Sequencing was performed on naive CD4+ T cells from blood. The source of this sequence is a man aged 18 to 30 with type 1 diabetes. Here the CDR3 DNA reads TGTGCCAGCAGCTTAGCGCTAGCATTCTCTGGAAACACCATATATTTT. Protein sequence: CASSLALAFSGNTIYF.